These T cell receptor beta chains were read from a single sample in a study of shared clonotypes between healthy human individuals. Clones were sequenced by immunoSEQ multiplex PCR, and TCRdb holds only the in-frame ones, with some missing. The table has about 1.5 million clones, under 99% seen once; the top ten hold less than 0.55%. The source material was naive CD4+ T cells sorted from blood. These receptors were taken from a man aged 25 to 40 in good health. The CDR3 runs from the conserved cysteine through the conserved F or W. D genes are given only for firm matches.

D gene: .; J gene: TRBJ2-6; V gene: TRBV29-1; CDR3 DNA: TGCAGCGCCGTGGGGCGGGACGGGGTCTCTGGGGCCAACGTCCTGACTTTC; CDR3 protein: CSAVGRDGVSGANVLTF
D gene: .; J gene: TRBJ1-5; V gene: TRBV6-4; CDR3 DNA: TGTGCCATCCCTCTTGGGAGCAATCAGCCCCAGCATTTT; CDR3 protein: CAIPLGSNQPQHF
D gene: .; J gene: TRBJ1-1; V gene: TRBV6-5; CDR3 DNA: TGTGCCAGCAGTTACTACAGCGAGGCTGAAGCTTTCTTT; CDR3 protein: CASSYYSEAEAFF
D gene: .; J gene: TRBJ2-3; V gene: TRBV2; CDR3 DNA: TGTGCCAGCAGGACCTCGGGGGTATTAAATCAGTATTTT; CDR3 protein: CASRTSGVLNQYF
D gene: .; J gene: TRBJ1-2; V gene: TRBV9; CDR3 DNA: TGTGCCAGCACCGCGACAGGATATGGCTACACCTTC; CDR3 protein: CASTATGYGYTF
D gene: .; J gene: TRBJ2-1; V gene: TRBV19; CDR3 DNA: TGTGCCAGTAGTATATCCTACAATGAGCAGTTCTTC; CDR3 protein: CASSISYNEQFF
D gene: TRBD1; J gene: TRBJ2-7; V gene: TRBV5-1; CDR3 DNA: TGCGCCAGCAGCTTGCTGACCGGGACAGGGGGCTACGAGCAGTACTTC; CDR3 protein: CASSLLTGTGGYEQYF
D gene: TRBD2; J gene: TRBJ2-3; V gene: TRBV9; CDR3 DNA: TGTGCCAGCAGCGTAGTAAGCGGGGACACAGATACGCAGTATTTT; CDR3 protein: CASSVVSGDTDTQYF
D gene: TRBD2; J gene: TRBJ2-4; V gene: TRBV28; CDR3 DNA: TGTGCCAGCAGTTTCTCGACTAGCGGGATTGCCAAAAACATTCAGTACTTC; CDR3 protein: CASSFSTSGIAKNIQYF
D gene: .; J gene: TRBJ2-7; V gene: TRBV2; CDR3 DNA: TGTGCCAGCAGCCCATTAGGCCCCTACGAGCAGTACTTC; CDR3 protein: CASSPLGPYEQYF
D gene: .; J gene: TRBJ2-1; V gene: TRBV28; CDR3 DNA: TGTGCCAGCAGTTTCCCCTCACCGGGACGACGAAATGAGCAGTTCTTC; CDR3 protein: CASSFPSPGRRNEQFF
D gene: .; J gene: TRBJ2-3; V gene: TRBV7-9; CDR3 DNA: TGTGCCAGCAGCCAGGCCGGGAGCTCAGATACGCAGTATTTT; CDR3 protein: CASSQAGSSDTQYF
D gene: .; J gene: TRBJ1-4; V gene: TRBV6-6; CDR3 DNA: TGTGCCAGCAGTCCACCGGGGATTAATGAAAAACTGTTTTTT; CDR3 protein: CASSPPGINEKLFF
D gene: .; J gene: TRBJ1-5; V gene: TRBV11-2; CDR3 DNA: TGTGCCAGCAGCTTAGAAGGTCTCAGGATTAGCAATCAGCCCCAGCATTTT; CDR3 protein: CASSLEGLRISNQPQHF
D gene: TRBD1; J gene: TRBJ2-2; V gene: TRBV7-2; CDR3 DNA: TGTGCCAGCAGCTTAGGGACAGGGGGGCGGGAGCTGTTTTTT; CDR3 protein: CASSLGTGGRELFF
D gene: .; J gene: TRBJ2-7; V gene: TRBV18; CDR3 DNA: TGTGCCAGCTCACGGACCGGGACAGAGCAGTACTTC; CDR3 protein: CASSRTGTEQYF
D gene: .; J gene: TRBJ2-5; V gene: TRBV7-2; CDR3 DNA: TGTGCCAGCAGCTTAACTAACGCGGGACAAGAGACCCAGTACTTC; CDR3 protein: CASSLTNAGQETQYF
D gene: .; J gene: TRBJ1-5; V gene: TRBV7-2; CDR3 DNA: TGTGCCAGCAGCATACAGGGTGGCCAGCCCCAGCATTTT; CDR3 protein: CASSIQGGQPQHF
D gene: .; J gene: TRBJ1-3; V gene: TRBV10-3; CDR3 DNA: TGTGCCGTAGCAGGGAGCTCTGGAAACACCATATATTTT; CDR3 protein: CAVAGSSGNTIYF
D gene: .; J gene: TRBJ1-1; V gene: TRBV7-9; CDR3 DNA: TGTGCCAGCAGCTTATGGACGGGGACTGAAGCTTTCTTT; CDR3 protein: CASSLWTGTEAFF
D gene: .; J gene: TRBJ2-3; V gene: TRBV20-1; CDR3 DNA: TGCAGATCGGTCGGCACAGATACGCAGTATTTT; CDR3 protein: CRSVGTDTQYF
D gene: .; J gene: TRBJ1-1; V gene: TRBV25-1; CDR3 DNA: TGTGCCAGCAGTGCTCCCTTTCACGGGGACACTGAAGCTTTCTTT; CDR3 protein: CASSAPFHGDTEAFF
D gene: .; J gene: TRBJ1-4; V gene: TRBV7-8; CDR3 DNA: TGTGCCAGCAGCCTAAGATCCCCGGACGGACTAGCAACTAATGAAAAACTGTTTTTT; CDR3 protein: CASSLRSPDGLATNEKLFF
D gene: .; J gene: TRBJ2-7; V gene: TRBV28; CDR3 DNA: TGTGCCAGCAGTTTTCCCGGCAGGGCCTACGAGCAGTACTTC; CDR3 protein: CASSFPGRAYEQYF
D gene: .; J gene: TRBJ2-7; V gene: TRBV5-1; CDR3 DNA: TGCGCCAGCCATCCCGGGATTAGCTCCTACGAGCAGTACTTC; CDR3 protein: CASHPGISSYEQYF
D gene: .; J gene: TRBJ1-1; V gene: TRBV5-1; CDR3 DNA: TGCGCCAGCAGCCAAGGGCAGACGAACACTGAAGCTTTCTTT; CDR3 protein: CASSQGQTNTEAFF
D gene: TRBD1; J gene: TRBJ1-5; V gene: TRBV28; CDR3 DNA: TGTGCCAGCAGCCGTGGGGGGCTAAAGACAGGGGGCGGCTTTAGCTTATATCAGCCCCAGCATTTT; CDR3 protein: CASSRGGLKTGGGFSLYQPQHF
D gene: .; J gene: TRBJ2-2; V gene: TRBV11-2; CDR3 DNA: TGTGCCAGCAGCATAATAAAGAACACCGGGGAGCTGTTTTTT; CDR3 protein: CASSIIKNTGELFF
D gene: .; J gene: TRBJ2-7; V gene: TRBV7-3; CDR3 DNA: TGTGCCAGCAGCTTAGGGGGGCCAACCTACGAGCAGTACTTC; CDR3 protein: CASSLGGPTYEQYF